This entry lists 14 T cell receptor beta chains sequenced from one sample in a study of blood T cell repertoires in COVID-19. The protocol was immunoSEQ multiplex PCR, while the TCRdb copy is restricted to in-frame clones and leaves out a portion. Seen here are around 440,000 clones, approximately 90% observed once, and the top ten hold roughly an eighth. Specimen: peripheral blood. The receptors were gathered from a woman aged 45-65 years with COVID-19, enrolled during active disease.

This chain links TRBV6-5 with TRBJ1-2; 8 bases agree with TRBD1. The CDR3 length is 16 residues. J lost 6 bases, V lost 2 bases, and 11 bases had no gene match. In germline, CDR1 is MNHEY, CDR2 SVGAGI. The CDR3 region is CASSYGQGPPENGYTF. CDR3 coding DNA: TGTGCCAGCAGTTACGGACAGGGACCCCCCGAGAATGGCTACACCTTC.

The CDR3 region is CATIRGADTDTQYF. The CDR3 DNA reads as TGTGCCACCATACGGGGGGCTGACACAGATACGCAGTATTTT. The rearrangement links TRBV28 to TRBJ2-3; tentatively, D is TRBD2 (7 bases). This CDR3 is 14 amino acids long. The V end lost 10 bases, the J end lost 2 bases, and 16 bases lay between the germline ends. Germline-derived CDR1 and CDR2 are MDHEN and SYDVKM. The complete variable domain, with remaining parts taken from reference TRBV28 and TRBJ2-3, reads DVKVTQSSRYLVKRTGEKVFLECVQDMDHENMFWYRQDPGLGLRLIYFSYDVKMKEKGDIPEGYSVSREKKERFSLILESASTNQTSMYLCATIRGADTDTQYFGPGTRLTVL.

V gene TRBV6-5 combines with J gene TRBJ2-2; 9 positions agree with TRBD2. CDR1 is MNHEY and CDR2 is SVGAGI in the germline V gene. The CDR3 consists of 14 residues. The V and J ends lost 5 bases and 6 bases, in that order; junction bases with no gene match: 4. This CDR3 reads CASSRGLASGELFF. The CDR3 DNA reads TGTGCCAGCAGTAGGGGACTAGCTTCCGGGGAGCTGTTTTTT.

The chain recombines TRBV5-1 with TRBJ2-7, with TRBD1 matching 8 bases. Losses at the gene ends were 4 bases for V and 6 bases for J; bases not matched to a gene: 15. The CDR3 totals 16 residues. The V gene's germline CDR1 is SGHRS and CDR2 YFSETQ. The CDR3 spells CASSDTGTGVIGEQYF. CDR3 sequence (DNA): TGCGCCAGCAGCGACACCGGGACAGGAGTCATTGGCGAGCAGTACTTC.

This clone was seen a single time. V is TRBV28 and J is TRBJ1-2; 7 bases are shared with TRBD1. Per the germline V gene, CDR1 is MDHEN and CDR2 is SYDVKM. With 7 bases clipped from V and 8 bases from J, the junction kept 10 bases outside the gene matches. The CDR3 totals 13 residues. In nucleotides, the CDR3 is TGTGCCAGCATCGCCTCAGGGGGTCAGGGCTACACCTTC. Protein: CASIASGGQGYTF.

The V and J genes are TRBV29-1 and TRBJ2-5, with D hard to call. CDR1 is SQVTM, CDR2 ANQGSEA, per germline. V was trimmed by 8 bases and J by 3 bases, leaving 7 bases between them. CDR3 length equals 10 residues. CDR3: CSIREETQYF. DNA for the CDR3: TGCAGCATCCGAGAAGAGACCCAGTACTTC.

This sequence joins TRBV3-1 (or the pseudogene TRBV3-2) and TRBJ1-2, with 8 bases fitting TRBD1. This CDR3 comprises 13 residues. V shed 8 bases, J shed 5 bases, and the junction held 7 bases outside the gene matches. Per germline, CDR1 LGHDT and CDR2 YNNKEL (reference sequence). The CDR3 protein is CASRDRGGYGYTF. CDR3 coding DNA: TGTGCCAGCCGTGACAGGGGAGGATATGGCTACACCTTC.

CDR3 nucleotides: TGTGCCAGCAGCCGGGGACTAGCGGGGACCGATGAGCAGTTCTTC. This gives the protein CASSRGLAGTDEQFF. The V gene is TRBV11-3, the J gene TRBJ2-1; 13 bases are shared with TRBD2. The CDR3 spans 15 residues. V was clipped by 5 bases and J by 8 bases; unmatched bases: 6. The germline V gene encodes CDR1 SGHNT and CDR2 YENEEA.

V usage is TRBV5-1 and J usage is TRBJ1-1, with D tentatively TRBD1 (6 bases). Looked up from germline, CDR1 is SGHRS and CDR2 is YFSETQ. The V and J ends lost 4 bases and 1 base respectively, with 17 bases between them. The CDR3 covers 16 residues. This chain's CDR3 is CASSNRVAEANTEAFF. The DNA for the CDR3 is TGCGCCAGCAGCAACAGGGTAGCCGAGGCGAACACTGAAGCTTTCTTT.

J is TRBJ2-3 and V is TRBV30, with D unclear. The CDR3 contains 13 residues. Trimming removed 7 bases from V and 2 bases from J, with 13 bases in between. In germline, CDR1 is GTSNPN, CDR2 SVGIG (reference sequence). The CDR3 region is CASSGGYTDTQYF. The CDR3 coding sequence is TGTGCCTCCTCTGGCGGATACACAGATACGCAGTATTTT. The whole variable domain, filled in from reference TRBV30 and TRBJ2-3, reads SQTIHQWPATLVQPVGSPLSLECTVEGTSNPNLYWYRQAAGRGLQLLFYSVGIGQISSEVPQNLSASRPQDRQFILSSKKLLLSDSGFYLCASSGGYTDTQYFGPGTRLTVL.

The rearrangement links TRBV6-5 to TRBJ1-6, with 7 bases identical to TRBD1. After removal of 11 bases from V and 9 bases from J, the junction contained 13 bases not matched to a gene. This CDR3 region has 14 residues. Germline V CDR1 and CDR2: MNHEY, SVGAGI. The DNA of the CDR3 is TGTGCCGCCATCGGACAGGCAGCAGGTTCACCCCTCCACTTT. Translating it yields CAAIGQAAGSPLHF.

The chain links TRBV18 to TRBJ2-3; tentative D call: TRBD2 (5 bases). V dropped 1 base and J dropped 4 bases, with 12 bases sitting between them. This CDR3 has 15 amino acids. Germline V gene data show CDR1 as KGHSH and CDR2 as LQKENI. CDR3: CASSPQGGTADTQYF. The CDR3 DNA is TGTGCCAGCTCACCACAAGGAGGAACGGCAGATACGCAGTATTTT. Together with reference TRBV18 and TRBJ2-3, the CDR3 gives the full variable domain: NAGVMQNPRHLVRRRGQEARLRCSPMKGHSHVYWYRQLPEEGLKFMVYLQKENIIDESGMPKERFSAEFPKEGPSILRIQQVVRGDSAAYFCASSPQGGTADTQYFGPGTRLTVL.

The rearrangement joins TRBV9 to TRBJ2-2; tentative D call: TRBD2 (5 bases). V was pared by 5 bases and J by 6 bases, with 17 bases between. This CDR3 spans 15 amino acids. Germline V gene lookup returns CDR1 SGDLS and CDR2 YYNGEE. The CDR3 DNA sequence: TGTGCCAGCAGTGCGGGCCTCACGACGGCCGGGGAGCTGTTTTTT. Its protein is CASSAGLTTAGELFF. Variable domain in full (rest from reference TRBV9 and TRBJ2-2): DSGVTQTPKHLITATGQRVTLRCSPRSGDLSVYWYQQSLDQGLQFLIQYYNGEERAKGNILERFSAQQFPDLHSELNLSSLELGDSALYFCASSAGLTTAGELFFGEGSRLTVL.

The chain carries TRBV27 and TRBJ2-1, with 7 bases aligning to TRBD2. Germline values: CDR1 MNHEY, CDR2 SMNVEV (reference sequence). CDR3 length: 16 residues. Trimming at V came to 5 bases and at J to 0 bases, leaving 7 bases not matched to a gene. This CDR3 is CASSAPSGSSYNEQFF. The CDR3 DNA reads as TGTGCCAGCAGTGCCCCTAGCGGAAGCTCCTACAATGAGCAGTTCTTC.